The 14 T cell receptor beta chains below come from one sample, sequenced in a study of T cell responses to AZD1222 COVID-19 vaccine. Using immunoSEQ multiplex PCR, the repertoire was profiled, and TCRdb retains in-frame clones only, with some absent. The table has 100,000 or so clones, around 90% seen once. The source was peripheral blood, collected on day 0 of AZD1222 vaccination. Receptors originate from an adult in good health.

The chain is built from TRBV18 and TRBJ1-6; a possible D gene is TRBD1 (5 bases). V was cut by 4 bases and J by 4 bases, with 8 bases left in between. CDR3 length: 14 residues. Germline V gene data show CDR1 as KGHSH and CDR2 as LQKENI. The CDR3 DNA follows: TGTGCCAGCTCACAGGGGTATTATAATTCACCCCTCCACTTT. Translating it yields CASSQGYYNSPLHF.

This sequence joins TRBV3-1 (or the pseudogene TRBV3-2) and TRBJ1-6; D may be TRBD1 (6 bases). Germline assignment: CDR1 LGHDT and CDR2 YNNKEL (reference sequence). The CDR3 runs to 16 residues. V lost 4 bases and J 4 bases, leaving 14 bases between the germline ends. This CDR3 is CASSPSGAQYNSPLHF. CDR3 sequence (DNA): TGTGCCAGCAGCCCCTCAGGGGCCCAATATAATTCACCCCTCCACTTT.

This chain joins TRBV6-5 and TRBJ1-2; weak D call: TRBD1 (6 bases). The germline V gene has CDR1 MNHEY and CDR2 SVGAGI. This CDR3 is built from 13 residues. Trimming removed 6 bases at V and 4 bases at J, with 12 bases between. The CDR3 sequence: CASRKQGPYGYTF. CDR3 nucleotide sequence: TGTGCCAGCAGAAAACAGGGACCCTATGGCTACACCTTC.

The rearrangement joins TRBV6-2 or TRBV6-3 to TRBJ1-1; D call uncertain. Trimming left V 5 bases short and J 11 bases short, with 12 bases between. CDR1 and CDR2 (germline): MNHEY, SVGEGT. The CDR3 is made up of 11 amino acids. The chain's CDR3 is CASSPGSLAFF. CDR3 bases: TGTGCCAGCAGTCCGGGGTCCCTGGCTTTCTTT.

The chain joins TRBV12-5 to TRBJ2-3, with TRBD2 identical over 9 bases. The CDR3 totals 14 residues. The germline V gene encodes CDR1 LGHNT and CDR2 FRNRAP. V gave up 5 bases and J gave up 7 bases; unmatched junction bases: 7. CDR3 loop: CASGKAGGLNTQYF. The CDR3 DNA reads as TGTGCTAGTGGTAAGGCGGGGGGGCTGAATACGCAGTATTTT. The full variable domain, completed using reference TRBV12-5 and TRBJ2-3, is DARVTQTPRHKVTEMGQEVTMRCQPILGHNTVFWYRQTMMQGLELLAYFRNRAPLDDSGMPKDRFSAEMPDATLATLKIQPSEPRDSAVYFCASGKAGGLNTQYFGPGTRLTVL.

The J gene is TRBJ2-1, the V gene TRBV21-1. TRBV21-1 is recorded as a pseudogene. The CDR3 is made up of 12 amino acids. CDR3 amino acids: CASSKVGDEQFF. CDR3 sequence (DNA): TGTGCCAGCAGCAAAGTGGGGGATGAGCAGTTCTTC.

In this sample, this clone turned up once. The CDR3 is CASSQDSRADYGYTF. The CDR3 nucleotides are TGTGCCAGCAGCCAAGATTCTCGGGCCGACTATGGCTACACCTTC. V usage is TRBV3-1 (or the pseudogene TRBV3-2) and J usage is TRBJ1-2; D is unresolved. V shed 0 bases and J shed 3 bases, with 11 bases lying between them. The CDR3 length is 15 residues. The V gene's germline CDR1 is LGHDT and CDR2 YNNKEL (reference sequence).

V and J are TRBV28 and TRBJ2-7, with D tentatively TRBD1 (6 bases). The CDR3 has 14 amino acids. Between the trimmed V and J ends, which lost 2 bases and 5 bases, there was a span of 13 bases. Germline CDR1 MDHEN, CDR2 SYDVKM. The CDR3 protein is CASSLQGLGNEQYF. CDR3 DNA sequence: TGTGCCAGCAGTTTACAGGGGTTGGGCAACGAGCAGTACTTC.

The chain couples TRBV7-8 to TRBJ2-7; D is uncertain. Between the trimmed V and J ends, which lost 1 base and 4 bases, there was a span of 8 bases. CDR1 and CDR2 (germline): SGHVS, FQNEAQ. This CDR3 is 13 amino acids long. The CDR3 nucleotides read TGTGCCAGCAGCTTAGGTGGTGGGTACGAGCAGTACTTC. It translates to CASSLGGGYEQYF.

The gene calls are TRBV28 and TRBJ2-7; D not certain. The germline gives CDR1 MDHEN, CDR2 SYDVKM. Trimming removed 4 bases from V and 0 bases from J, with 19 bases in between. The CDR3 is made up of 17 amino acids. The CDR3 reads CASSSPLGSSYSYEQYF. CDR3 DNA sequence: TGTGCCAGCAGTTCCCCATTGGGAAGCAGCTACTCCTACGAGCAGTACTTC.

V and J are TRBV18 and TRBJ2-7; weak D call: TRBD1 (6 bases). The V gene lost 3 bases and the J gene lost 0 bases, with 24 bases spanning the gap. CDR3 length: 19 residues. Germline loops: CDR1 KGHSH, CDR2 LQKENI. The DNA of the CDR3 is TGTGCCAGCTCACCTTTGGCGTTGAGTGACAGGTCCTTCTCCTACGAGCAGTACTTC. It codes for CASSPLALSDRSFSYEQYF.

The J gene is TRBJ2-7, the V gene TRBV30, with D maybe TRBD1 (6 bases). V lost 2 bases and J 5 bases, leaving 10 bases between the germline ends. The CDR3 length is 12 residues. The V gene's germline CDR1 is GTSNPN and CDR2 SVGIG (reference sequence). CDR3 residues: CAWSSGGDEQYF. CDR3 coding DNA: TGTGCCTGGAGTTCTGGGGGCGACGAGCAGTACTTC.

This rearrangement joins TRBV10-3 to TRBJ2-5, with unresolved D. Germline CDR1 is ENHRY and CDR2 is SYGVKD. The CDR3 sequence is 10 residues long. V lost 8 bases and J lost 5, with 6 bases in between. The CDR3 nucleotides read TGTGCCATCGGAGAGGAGACCCAGTACTTC. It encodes CAIGEETQYF.

The CDR3 region is CACLRGFSEKLFF. CDR3 coding DNA: TGCGCCTGTCTGAGGGGCTTCAGTGAAAAACTGTTTTTT. This chain joins TRBV10-1 and TRBJ1-4, with D tentatively TRBD1 (5 bases). Germline V gene sequence: CDR1 WNHNN, CDR2 SYGVQD (reference sequence). Trimming pared 11 bases from V and 7 bases from J, leaving 17 bases between. CDR3 size: 13 residues.